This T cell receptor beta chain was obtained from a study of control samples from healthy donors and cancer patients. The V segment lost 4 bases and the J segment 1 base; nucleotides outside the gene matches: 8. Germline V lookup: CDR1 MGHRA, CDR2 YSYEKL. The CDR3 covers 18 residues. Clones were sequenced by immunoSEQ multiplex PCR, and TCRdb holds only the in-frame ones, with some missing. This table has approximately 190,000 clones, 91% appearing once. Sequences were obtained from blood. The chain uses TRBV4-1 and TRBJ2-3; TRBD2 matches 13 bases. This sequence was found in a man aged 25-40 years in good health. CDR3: CASSPRTSGGSGTDTQYF. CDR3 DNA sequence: TGCGCCAGCAGCCCTAGGACTAGCGGGGGTTCCGGCACAGATACGCAGTATTTT.